The clone carrying this T cell receptor beta chain was recorded a few times. Germline values: CDR1 SGHVS, CDR2 FQNEAQ. The V and J ends lost 7 bases and 6 bases respectively, with 12 bases between them. The CDR3 covers 13 residues. This entry comes from a study of early stage breast cancer tumors. This table comes from immunoSEQ multiplex PCR, and its TCRdb copy is limited to in-frame clones, with some not included. There are approximately 50,000 clones in the sample; roughly 80% occur only once, and around 3.2% lies in the top ten. The sequencing input was blood. The rearrangement links TRBV7-8 to TRBJ2-2; no clear D. The TCR sequence derives from a person in their thirties with breast cancer. As DNA, the CDR3 is TGTGCCAGCACCCCGTACCTGCCCGGGGAGCTGTTTTTT. This codes for CASTPYLPGELFF.